The TCR beta chain described here comes from a study of T cell changes during pregnancy in multiple sclerosis. This clone was counted between two and nine times. Using immunoSEQ multiplex PCR, the repertoire was profiled, and TCRdb retains in-frame clones only, with some absent. The repertoire holds about 84,000 clones, 94% seen once, with 2% to 3% in the top ten. Germline V gene data show CDR1 as GTSNPN and CDR2 as SVGIG (reference sequence). This CDR3 is 13 amino acids long. V shed 3 bases and J shed 6 bases, with 14 bases lying between them. Sequenced here: peripheral blood, sampled in the third trimester of pregnancy. The TCR sequence derives from a female donor with multiple sclerosis, enrolled in a pregnancy study. The rearrangement joins TRBV30 to TRBJ1-1; unclear D gene. CDR3 bases: TGTGCCTGGAGGGAGGGTGCGCGGGCTGAAGCTTTCTTT. Its translation: CAWREGARAEAFF.